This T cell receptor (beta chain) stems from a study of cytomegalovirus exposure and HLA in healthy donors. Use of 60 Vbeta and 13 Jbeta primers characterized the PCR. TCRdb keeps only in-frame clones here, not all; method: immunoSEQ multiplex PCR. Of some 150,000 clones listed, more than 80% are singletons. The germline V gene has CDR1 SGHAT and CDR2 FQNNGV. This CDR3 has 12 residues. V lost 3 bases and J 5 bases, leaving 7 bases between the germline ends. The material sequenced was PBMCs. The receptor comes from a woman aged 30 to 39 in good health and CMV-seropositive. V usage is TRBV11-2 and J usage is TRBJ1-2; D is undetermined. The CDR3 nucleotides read TGTGCCAGCAGCTTTAGTCTGTATGGCTACACCTTC. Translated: CASSFSLYGYTF.